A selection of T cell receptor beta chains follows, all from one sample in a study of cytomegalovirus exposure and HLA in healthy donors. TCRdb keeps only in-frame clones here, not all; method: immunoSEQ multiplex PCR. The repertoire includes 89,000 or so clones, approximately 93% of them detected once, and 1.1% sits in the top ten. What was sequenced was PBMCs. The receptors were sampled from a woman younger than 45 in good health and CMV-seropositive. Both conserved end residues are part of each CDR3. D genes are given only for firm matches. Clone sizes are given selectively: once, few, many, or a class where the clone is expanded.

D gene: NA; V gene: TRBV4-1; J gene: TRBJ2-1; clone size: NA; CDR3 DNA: TGCGCCAGCAGCCAAGAGCGAGACGGGATAGGTGAGCAGTTCTTC; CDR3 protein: CASSQERDGIGEQFF
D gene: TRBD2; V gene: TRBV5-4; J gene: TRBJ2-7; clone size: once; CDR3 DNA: TGTGCCAGCAGCTCCGGGACTAGCGGGATTCTGCAGTACTTC; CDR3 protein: CASSSGTSGILQYF
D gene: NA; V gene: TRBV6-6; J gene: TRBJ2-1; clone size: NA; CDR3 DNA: TGTGCCAGCAGTTACCCCGACATCACTGAGCAGTTCTTC; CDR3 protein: CASSYPDITEQFF
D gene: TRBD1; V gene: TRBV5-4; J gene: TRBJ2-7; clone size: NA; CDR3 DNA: TGTGCCATTAAAACGGGACAGGGTGCTTTCGAGCAGTACTTC; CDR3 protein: CAIKTGQGAFEQYF
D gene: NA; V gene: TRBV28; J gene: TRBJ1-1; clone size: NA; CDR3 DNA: TGTGCCAGCAGCGTAATTCCGAACACTGAAGCTTTCTTT; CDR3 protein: CASSVIPNTEAFF
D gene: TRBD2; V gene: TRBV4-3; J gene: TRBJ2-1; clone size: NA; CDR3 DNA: TGCGCCAGCAGCCAAGACCCCGGGACTAGCGGGAGTGGGTTTAACAATGAGCAGTTCTTC; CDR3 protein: CASSQDPGTSGSGFNNEQFF
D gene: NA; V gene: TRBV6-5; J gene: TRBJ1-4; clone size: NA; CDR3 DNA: TGTGCCAGCAACTACAGGGTTGGTAATGAAAAACTGTTTTTT; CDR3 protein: CASNYRVGNEKLFF
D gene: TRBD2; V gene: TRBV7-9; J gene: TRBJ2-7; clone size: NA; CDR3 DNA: TGTGCCAGCAGCACCAGGAGCGGGGGGCAAGGGTACGAGCAGTACTTC; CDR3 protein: CASSTRSGGQGYEQYF
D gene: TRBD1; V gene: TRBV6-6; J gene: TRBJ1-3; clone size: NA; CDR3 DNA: TGTGCCAGCAGTGCCTTACAGGGGCCTGGAAACACCATATATTTT; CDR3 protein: CASSALQGPGNTIYF
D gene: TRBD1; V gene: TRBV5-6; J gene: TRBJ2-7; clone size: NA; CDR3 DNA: TGTGCCAGCAGCTCCTGGGACAGGTACGAGCAGTACTTC; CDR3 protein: CASSSWDRYEQYF
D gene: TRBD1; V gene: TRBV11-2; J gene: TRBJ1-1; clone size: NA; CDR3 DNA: TGTGCCAGCAGCTTAGAAGCCGGGACAGGGGCCCACGCTTTCTTT; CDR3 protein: CASSLEAGTGAHAFF
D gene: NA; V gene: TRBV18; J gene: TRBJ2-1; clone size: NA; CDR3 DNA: TGTGCCAGCTCACCACCAGTGGGGGCGGGTTCACCCAATGAGCAGTTCTTC; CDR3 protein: CASSPPVGAGSPNEQFF
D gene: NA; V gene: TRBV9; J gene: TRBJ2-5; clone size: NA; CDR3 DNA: TGTGCCAGCAGCGTAGGTCGCAGGGTCCAAGAGACCCAGTACTTC; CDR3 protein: CASSVGRRVQETQYF
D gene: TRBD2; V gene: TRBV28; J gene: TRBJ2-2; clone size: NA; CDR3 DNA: TGTGCCAGCAGTCTACCGGGACTAAACACCGGGGAGCTGTTTTTT; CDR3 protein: CASSLPGLNTGELFF
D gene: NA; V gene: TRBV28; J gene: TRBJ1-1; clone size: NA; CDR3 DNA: TGTGCCAGCAGTTTTCCATTCGCCGGACAGACTGAAGCTTTCTTT; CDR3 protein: CASSFPFAGQTEAFF
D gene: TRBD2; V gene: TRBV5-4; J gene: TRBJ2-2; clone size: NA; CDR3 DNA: TGTGCCAGCAGCTTTCGACTAGCGGGAGTAGGCACCGGGGAGCTGTTTTTT; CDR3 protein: CASSFRLAGVGTGELFF
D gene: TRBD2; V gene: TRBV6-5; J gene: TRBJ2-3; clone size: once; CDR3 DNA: TGTGCCAGCAGTTACAGCGGGAGTGGGTTCACAGATACGCAGTATTTT; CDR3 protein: CASSYSGSGFTDTQYF
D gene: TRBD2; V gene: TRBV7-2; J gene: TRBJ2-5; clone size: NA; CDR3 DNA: TGTGCCAGCAGCTTCGTAGGGGGACTAGCGGGAGTGGGGGAGACCCAGTACTTC; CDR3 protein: CASSFVGGLAGVGETQYF
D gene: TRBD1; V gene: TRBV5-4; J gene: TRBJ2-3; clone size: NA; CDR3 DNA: TGTGCCAGCAGCTTGGGTGGGGACAGGGCAAATACGCAGTATTTT; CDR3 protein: CASSLGGDRANTQYF
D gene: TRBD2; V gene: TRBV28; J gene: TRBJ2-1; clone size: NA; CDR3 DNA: TGTGCCAGCAGTTCACTAGCGGGAGGTCACAATGAGCAGTTCTTC; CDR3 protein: CASSSLAGGHNEQFF
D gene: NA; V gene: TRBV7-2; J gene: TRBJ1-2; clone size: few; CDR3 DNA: TGTGCCAGCAGCATCTCCAGGGTTGGCTATGGCTACACCTTC; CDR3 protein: CASSISRVGYGYTF
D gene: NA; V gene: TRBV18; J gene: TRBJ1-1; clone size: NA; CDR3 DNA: TGTGCCAGCTCACCCTTAGGGGATGAAGCTTTCTTT; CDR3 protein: CASSPLGDEAFF
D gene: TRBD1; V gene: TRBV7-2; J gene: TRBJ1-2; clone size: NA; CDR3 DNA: TGTGCCAGCAGCTTAGCGATGGGACAGAGACGTCTCGGCTACACCTTC; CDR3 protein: CASSLAMGQRRLGYTF
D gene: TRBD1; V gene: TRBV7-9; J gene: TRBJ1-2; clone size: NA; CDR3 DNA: TGTGCCAGCAGCTTCGGTAACAGGGGGCAGGGATATGGCTACACCTTC; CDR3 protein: CASSFGNRGQGYGYTF
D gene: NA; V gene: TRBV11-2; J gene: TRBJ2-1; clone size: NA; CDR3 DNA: TGTGCCAGCAGCTTAAGGCGGGACAATGAGCAGTTCTTC; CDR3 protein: CASSLRRDNEQFF
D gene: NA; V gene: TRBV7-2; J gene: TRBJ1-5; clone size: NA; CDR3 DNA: TGTGCCAGCAGCTTAAGGACAGTCTCCAATCAGCCCCAGCATTTT; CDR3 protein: CASSLRTVSNQPQHF
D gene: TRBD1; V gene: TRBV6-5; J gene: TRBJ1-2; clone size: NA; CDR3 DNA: TGTGCCAGCAGTTACCAACCGGGACAGGGATCTGGCTACACCTTC; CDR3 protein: CASSYQPGQGSGYTF
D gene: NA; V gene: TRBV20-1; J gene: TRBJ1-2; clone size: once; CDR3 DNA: TGCAGTGCTGGGGCGACAGGCTACACCTTC; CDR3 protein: CSAGATGYTF
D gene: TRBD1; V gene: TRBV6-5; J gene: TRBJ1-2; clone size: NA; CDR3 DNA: TGTGCCACCATGACAGGGGCCTGGCAGTACACCTTC; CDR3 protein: CATMTGAWQYTF
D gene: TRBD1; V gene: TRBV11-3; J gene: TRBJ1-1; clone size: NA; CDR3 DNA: TGTGCCAGCAGCTTAAACAGGGGAGGTGAAGCTTTCTTT; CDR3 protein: CASSLNRGGEAFF
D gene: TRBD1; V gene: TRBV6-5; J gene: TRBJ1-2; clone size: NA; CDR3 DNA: TGTGCCAGCAGTTACTCGGGACAGGGGATGAAAGGCTACACCTTC; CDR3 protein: CASSYSGQGMKGYTF
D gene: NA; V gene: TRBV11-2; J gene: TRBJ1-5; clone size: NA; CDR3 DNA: TGTGCCAGCAGCGCAAGTGGACAGTACAATCAGCCCCAGCATTTT; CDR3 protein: CASSASGQYNQPQHF
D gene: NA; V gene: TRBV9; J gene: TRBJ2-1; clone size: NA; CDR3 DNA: TGTGCCAGCAGCGTAGGGTCAGACTCCCGATCCAATGAGCAGTTCTTC; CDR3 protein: CASSVGSDSRSNEQFF
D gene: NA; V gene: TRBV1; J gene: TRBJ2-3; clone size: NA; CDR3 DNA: TGCACCAGCAGCCAAGTCATCACAGATACGCAGTATTTT; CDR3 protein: CTSSQVITDTQYF
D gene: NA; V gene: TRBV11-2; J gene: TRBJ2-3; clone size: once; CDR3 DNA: TGTGCCAGCAGCTTTGACGGGAAAACGACAGATACGCAGTATTTT; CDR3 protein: CASSFDGKTTDTQYF
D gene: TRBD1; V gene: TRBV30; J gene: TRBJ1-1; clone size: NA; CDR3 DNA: TGTGCCTGGAGCAGGGGGCAGGACACTGAAGCTTTCTTT; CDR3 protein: CAWSRGQDTEAFF
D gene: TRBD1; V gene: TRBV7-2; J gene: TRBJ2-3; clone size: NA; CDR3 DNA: TGTGCCAGCAGCTTAGATTCAGGGGGCTGGGGCACAGATACGCAGTATTTT; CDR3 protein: CASSLDSGGWGTDTQYF
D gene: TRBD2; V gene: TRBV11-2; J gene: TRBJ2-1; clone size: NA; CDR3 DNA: TGTGCCAGCAGCTTAGGGACTAGCGGCAGACAATACAATGAGCAGTTCTTC; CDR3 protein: CASSLGTSGRQYNEQFF
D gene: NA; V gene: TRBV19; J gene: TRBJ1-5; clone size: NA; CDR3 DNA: TGTGCCAGTAGTATAGATCAGGCAGCCGAAAATCAGCCCCAGCATTTT; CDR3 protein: CASSIDQAAENQPQHF
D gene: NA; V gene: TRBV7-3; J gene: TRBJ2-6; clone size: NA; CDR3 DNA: TGTGCCAGCAGCTCAGGGACTGGGGCCAACGTCCTGACTTTC; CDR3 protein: CASSSGTGANVLTF
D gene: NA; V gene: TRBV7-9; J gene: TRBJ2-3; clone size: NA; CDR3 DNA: TGTGCCAGCAGCTGGCCGGGACACCTAGACACAGATACGCAGTATTTT; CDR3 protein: CASSWPGHLDTDTQYF
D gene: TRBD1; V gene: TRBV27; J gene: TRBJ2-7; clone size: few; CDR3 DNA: TGTGCCAGCAGTTTATGGGGTGGACAGGGGGCTTTCTACGAGCAGTACTTC; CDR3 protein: CASSLWGGQGAFYEQYF
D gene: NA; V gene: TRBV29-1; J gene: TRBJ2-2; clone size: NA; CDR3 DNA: TGCAGCGCCATCCTACAGCCAAACACCGGGGAGCTGTTTTTT; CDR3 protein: CSAILQPNTGELFF
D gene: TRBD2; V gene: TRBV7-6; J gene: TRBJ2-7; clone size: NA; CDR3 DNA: TGTGCCAGCAGCCCCTCCCCGACTAGCGGGACGAGCTACGAGCAGTACTTC; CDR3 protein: CASSPSPTSGTSYEQYF
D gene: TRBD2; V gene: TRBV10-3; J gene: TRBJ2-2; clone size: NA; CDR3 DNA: TGTGCCATCAGGAACGAAGCGGGAGGGCCCTCCGGGGAGCTGTTTTTT; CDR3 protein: CAIRNEAGGPSGELFF
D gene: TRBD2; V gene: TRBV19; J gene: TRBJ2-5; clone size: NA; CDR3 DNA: TGTGCCAGTAGTATTACTGGGCTAGCGGGAGAGTGGGATGAGACCCAGTACTTC; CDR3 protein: CASSITGLAGEWDETQYF
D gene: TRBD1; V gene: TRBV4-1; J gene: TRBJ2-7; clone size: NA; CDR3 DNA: TGCGCCAGCAGCCAAGATCCGGGACAGGGTTACTACGAGCAGTACTTC; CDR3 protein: CASSQDPGQGYYEQYF
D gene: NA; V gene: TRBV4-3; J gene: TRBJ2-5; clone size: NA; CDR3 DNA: TGCGCCAGCAGCCAAGCGGTCCAAGAGACCCAGTACTTC; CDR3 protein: CASSQAVQETQYF
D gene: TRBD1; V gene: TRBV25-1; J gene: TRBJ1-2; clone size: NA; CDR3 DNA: TGTGCCAGCAGTGTGGGACAGGGGGTCAACTATGGCTACACCTTC; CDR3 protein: CASSVGQGVNYGYTF
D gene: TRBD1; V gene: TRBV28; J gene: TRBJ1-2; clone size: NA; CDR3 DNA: TGTGCCAGCCATACCCAGGGGGTGGGTGGCTACACCTTC; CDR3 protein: CASHTQGVGGYTF
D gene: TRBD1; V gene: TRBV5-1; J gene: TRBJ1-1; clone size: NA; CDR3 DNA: TGCGCCAGCAGCTCCTCTCTACAGGGGCGAACGGTCTATCCTGAAGCTTTCTTT; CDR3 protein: CASSSSLQGRTVYPEAFF
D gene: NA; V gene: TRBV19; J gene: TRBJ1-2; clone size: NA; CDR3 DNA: TGTGCCAGTAGTATGGGCAGGAACTATGGCTACACCTTC; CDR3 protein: CASSMGRNYGYTF
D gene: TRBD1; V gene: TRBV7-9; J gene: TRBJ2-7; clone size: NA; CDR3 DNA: TGTGCCAGCAGCCAAGAGGGGACAGGGGCCGAGCAGTACTTC; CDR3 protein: CASSQEGTGAEQYF
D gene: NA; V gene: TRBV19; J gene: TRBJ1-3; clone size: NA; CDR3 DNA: TGTGCCAGTAGAAGCGGGTTTCGGACCAGACCCAGCTCTGGAAACACCATATATTTT; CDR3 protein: CASRSGFRTRPSSGNTIYF
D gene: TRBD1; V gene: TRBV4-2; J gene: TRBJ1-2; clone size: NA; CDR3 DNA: TGTGCCAGCAGCCAGTCCCAGGGGGCGGTCTATGGCTACACCTTC; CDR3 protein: CASSQSQGAVYGYTF